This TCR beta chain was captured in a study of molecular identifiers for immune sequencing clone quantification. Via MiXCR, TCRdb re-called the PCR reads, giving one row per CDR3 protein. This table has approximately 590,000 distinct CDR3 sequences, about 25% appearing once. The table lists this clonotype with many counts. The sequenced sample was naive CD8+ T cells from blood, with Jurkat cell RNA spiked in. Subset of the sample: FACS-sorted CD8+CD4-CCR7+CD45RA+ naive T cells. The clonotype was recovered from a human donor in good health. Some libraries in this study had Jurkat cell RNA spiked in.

The CDR3 is CASFSGSMNTEAFF. The CDR3 DNA reads TGTGCCAGCTTTTCGGGGAGCATGAACACTGAAGCTTTCTTT. V is TRBV6-5 and J is TRBJ1-1; D gene unclear. Per the germline V gene, CDR1 is MNHEY and CDR2 is SVGAGI. CDR3 length: 14 amino acids. Trimming took off 8 bases at V and 0 bases at J, with 13 bases between the two ends.